Presented here are 5 T cell receptor beta chains from one specimen sequenced in a study of blood T cell repertoires in COVID-19. Profiled with immunoSEQ multiplex PCR; TCRdb holds only in-frame clones, not every one. The sample has about 210,000 clones, approximately 80% seen once; the top ten hold about 0.95%. Material: peripheral blood. The origin of the receptors is a man aged 60 to 69 with COVID-19, enrolled during active disease.

This chain links TRBV5-1 with TRBJ1-3; 8 positions match TRBD1. Germline lookup yields CDR1 SGHRS and CDR2 YFSETQ. The length of the CDR3 is 14 residues. V was clipped by 4 bases and J by 2 bases; unmatched bases: 2. The CDR3 region has the DNA TGCGCCAGCAGCCAGGACAGGGCTGGAAACACCATATATTTT. Translated: CASSQDRAGNTIYF. Full variable domain (remainder filled in from reference TRBV5-1 and TRBJ1-3): KAGVTQTPRYLIKTRGQQVTLSCSPISGHRSVSWYQQTPGQGLQFLFEYFSETQRNKGNFPGRFSGRQFSNSRSEMNVSTLELGDSALYLCASSQDRAGNTIYFGEGSWLTVV.

The rearrangement uses TRBV3-1 (or the pseudogene TRBV3-2) and TRBJ1-3, with unresolved D. This CDR3 has 16 residues. V dropped 0 bases and J dropped 0 bases, with 9 bases sitting between them. Germline CDR1 reads LGHDT; CDR2 reads YNNKEL (reference sequence). CDR3 DNA sequence: TGTGCCAGCAGCCAAGAATTGACAAGCTCTGGAAACACCATATATTTT. Translation: CASSQELTSSGNTIYF.

The gene calls are TRBV28 and TRBJ2-7, with D possibly TRBD2 on 6 matching bases. This CDR3 contains 16 residues. The germline gives CDR1 MDHEN, CDR2 SYDVKM. V shed 2 bases and J shed 0 bases, with 14 bases lying between them. The chain's CDR3 is CASSLIRGAVSYEQYF. In nucleotides, the CDR3 is TGTGCCAGCAGTTTAATCCGCGGGGCCGTCTCCTACGAGCAGTACTTC.

The V call is TRBV5-4, the J call TRBJ1-6; 7 bases match TRBD1. There are 15 residues in the CDR3. The germline CDR1 and CDR2 sequences are SGHNT and YYREEE (reference sequence). The V gene end was trimmed by 4 bases and the J gene end by 10 bases; junction bases not matched to a gene: 11. The CDR3 region is CASSRDSLDGSPLHF. CDR3 in DNA: TGTGCCAGCAGCCGGGACAGCCTCGATGGGTCACCCCTCCACTTT.

This chain's CDR3 is CASSLQDGTDTQYF. DNA for the CDR3: TGTGCCAGCAGTTTACAGGATGGCACAGATACGCAGTATTTT. The gene calls are TRBV27 and TRBJ2-3, with D uncertain. V dropped 2 bases and J dropped 1 base, with 7 bases sitting between them. The CDR3 loop spans 14 amino acids. CDR1 is MNHEY and CDR2 is SMNVEV in the germline V gene (reference sequence).